The source of this T cell receptor (beta chain) is a study of early T cells in non-severe SARS-CoV-2 infection. In the study overall: Chains were not paired, and sequencing was done on bulk RNA from unsorted whole blood. Study results and caveats: VDJdb-based matching was biased toward anti-spike CD8 responses and missed private and CD4 specificities.

This clonotype came up a few times. Antigen: not known. As part of library construction, unique molecular identifiers were attached to individual cDNA molecules. A single record per CDR3 protein comes from TCRdb applying MiXCR to the 5' RACE reads. Counted here are fewer than 100,000 distinct CDR3 sequences, about an eighth occurring once; the ten biggest clones make up roughly 3.1%. The sample comprised whole blood. The sequence was collected from an adult who was a healthcare worker with PCR-confirmed SARS-CoV-2 infection or an uninfected control (not recorded which).

CDR3 loop: CASSVDQNEKLFF. DNA of the CDR3: TGTGCCAGCAGCGTAGACCAGAATGAAAAACTGTTTTTT. The chain combines TRBV9 with TRBJ1-4; no firm D call. Germline V gene lookup returns CDR1 SGDLS and CDR2 YYNGEE. Between the trimmed V and J ends, which lost 0 bases and 5 bases, there was a span of 5 bases. This CDR3 is 13 amino acids long.